The 9 T cell receptor beta chains listed next were all sequenced from one sample in a study of blood T cell repertoires in COVID-19. The method was immunoSEQ multiplex PCR; TCRdb's version includes in-frame clones alone and lacks a portion of them. The data show 300,000 to 350,000 clones, about 87% seen once. The sequenced material came from PBMCs or T cells enriched from blood (not recorded which). These receptors all come from a young man who had recovered from COVID-19.

The V gene is TRBV30, the J gene TRBJ1-6, with D hard to call. V was shortened by 6 bases and J by 6 bases, with 12 bases between the two germline ends. This CDR3 region has 13 residues. Germline lookup yields CDR1 GTSNPN and CDR2 SVGIG (reference sequence). The CDR3 sequence is CACSWGGNSPLHF. CDR3 nucleotides: TGTGCCTGCAGCTGGGGAGGTAATTCACCCCTCCACTTT.

This chain joins TRBV5-4 and TRBJ2-1; TRBD1 matches at 11 bases. The germline gives CDR1 SGHNT, CDR2 YYREEE (reference sequence). CDR3 length equals 15 residues. V trimming: 4 bases; J trimming: 4 bases; junction bases outside the gene matches: 4. The CDR3 loop is CASSQGQGGYNEQFF. The CDR3 DNA reads TGTGCCAGCAGCCAGGGACAGGGGGGGTACAATGAGCAGTTCTTC.

This rearrangement joins TRBV11-2 to TRBJ1-1; D not certain. CDR1 SGHAT and CDR2 FQNNGV come from the germline V gene. The germline V and J ends were trimmed by 7 bases and 8 bases, with 17 bases remaining between them. CDR3 length: 13 amino acids. The CDR3 region has the DNA TGTGCCAGCACCCTAGAGGGTCGAGGAGAAGCTTTCTTT. It translates to CASTLEGRGEAFF.

The chain has TRBV19 and TRBJ1-1, with 7 bases fitting TRBD1. Germline-derived CDR1 and CDR2 are LNHDA and SQIVND (reference sequence). V dropped 4 bases and J dropped 5; count of bases not matched to a gene: 10. The CDR3 runs 15 residues. CDR3 nucleotides: TGTGCCAGTAGTACCGGCCACAGGGGTTGGACTGAAGCTTTCTTT. Encoded protein: CASSTGHRGWTEAFF.

The genes are TRBV7-2 and TRBJ1-1; D gene uncertain. The CDR3 extends over 13 amino acids. The germline V gene has CDR1 SGHTA and CDR2 FQGNSA. Deletions cut 3 bases from V and 3 bases from J, with 8 bases between. CDR3 sequence (DNA): TGTGCCAGCAGCTTGCAGAGGGACACTGAAGCTTTCTTT. Translated, it gives CASSLQRDTEAFF.

The chain joins TRBV5-3 to TRBJ1-1; TRBD1 might be the D (5 bases). TRBV5-3 has ORF status, its function being uncertain. The CDR3 loop spans 16 amino acids. Trimming removed 2 bases from V and 0 bases from J, with 14 bases in between. The CDR3, as DNA: TGTGCCAGAAGCTTAAAAAGGACAACGTTGAACACTGAAGCTTTCTTT. This encodes CARSLKRTTLNTEAFF.

The chain links TRBV14 to TRBJ2-7, with unresolved D. Germline CDR1 and CDR2: SGHDN and FVKESK. The CDR3 runs 15 residues. V lost 0 bases and J 4 bases, leaving 13 bases between the germline ends. DNA for the CDR3: TGTGCCAGCAGCCAAGATATCGGCCCTAGTTACGAGCAGTACTTC. It codes for CASSQDIGPSYEQYF.

This clone was observed once. The chain couples TRBV6-2 or TRBV6-3 to TRBJ2-7; D possibly corresponds to TRBD1 (5 bases). Trimming took 5 bases from V and 2 from J, leaving 13 bases between them. The length of the CDR3 is 14 residues. Germline CDR1 is MNHEY and CDR2 is SVGEGT. The CDR3 bases are TGTGCCAGCAGTGAGACAGTGCCGACCTACGAGCAGTACTTC. It specifies CASSETVPTYEQYF.

The chain combines TRBV27 with TRBJ2-7; 8 bases are a match to TRBD1. The CDR3 consists of 13 residues. Germline lookup yields CDR1 MNHEY and CDR2 SMNVEV (reference sequence). After removal of 6 bases from V and 7 bases from J, the junction contained 8 bases not matched to a gene. The CDR3 sequence is CASSPRTGWEQYF. DNA for the CDR3: TGTGCCAGCAGCCCTAGGACAGGGTGGGAGCAGTACTTC.